Following are 9 T cell receptor beta chains from one sample sequenced in a study of response to subunit inactivated influenza vaccine. Via MiXCR, TCRdb re-called the RT-PCR reads, giving one row per CDR3 protein. This repertoire shows about half a million distinct CDR3 sequences, roughly 23% found once; its top ten account for approximately 2%. This specimen was CD4+ T cells sorted from PBMCs, taken around 5 days after vaccination. The receptors originated from a man over 45 who received an inactivated influenza vaccine.

This clonotype has just a few counts. This chain links TRBV12-3 or TRBV12-4 with TRBJ1-4; TRBD1 might be the D (6 bases). V dropped 6 bases and J dropped 0 bases, with 11 bases sitting between them. The length of the CDR3 is 15 residues. CDR3: CASSTDRPTNEKLFF. CDR3 coding DNA: TGTGCCAGCAGCACAGACAGGCCAACTAATGAAAAACTGTTTTTT.

The V and J genes are TRBV6-1 and TRBJ2-7, with a weak D call TRBD1 (6 bases). V shed 3 bases and J shed 4 bases, with 22 bases lying between them. Germline V gene sequence: CDR1 MNHNS, CDR2 SASEGT. The CDR3 covers 17 residues. The CDR3 region has the DNA TGTGCCAGCAGTGAGCCCCTTGGGGTCTCGAGGGGGTACGAGCAGTACTTC. Its translation: CASSEPLGVSRGYEQYF.

V is TRBV12-3 or TRBV12-4 and J is TRBJ1-5; D might be TRBD1 (5 bases). This CDR3 comprises 15 residues. V was trimmed by 3 bases and J by 1 base, leaving 10 bases between them. CDR3 DNA: TGTGCCAGCAGTTTTGGGCAGGGCAGCAATCAGCCCCAGCATTTT. It codes for CASSFGQGSNQPQHF.

This clonotype was found many times. The V gene is TRBV20-1, the J gene TRBJ2-2; D gene unclear. V was cut by 0 bases and J by 7 bases, with 6 bases left in between. The germline gives CDR1 DFQATT, CDR2 SNEGSKA (reference sequence). The CDR3 consists of 12 residues. CDR3 sequence reads: CSARDLSGELFF. CDR3 sequence (DNA): TGCAGTGCTAGAGATCTTAGCGGGGAGCTGTTTTTT.

This clonotype was found a few times. The J gene is TRBJ2-5, the V gene TRBV28, with 7 bases matching TRBD1. The CDR3 spans 13 residues. Germline assignment: CDR1 MDHEN and CDR2 SYDVKM. Trimming removed 6 bases from V and 10 bases from J; junction bases left unmatched: 11. DNA for the CDR3: TGTGCCAGCAGCTCCTACAGGGGTGCGAACCAGTACTTC. It translates to CASSSYRGANQYF.

The chain links TRBV11-2 to TRBJ2-3, with TRBD2 identical over 11 bases. V lost 5 bases, J lost 14 bases, and 6 bases stayed unmatched. CDR3 length: 12 residues. Germline CDR1 reads SGHAT; CDR2 reads FQNNGV. Here the CDR3 reads CASSRPSGGWYF. CDR3 coding DNA: TGTGCCAGCAGCCGGCCTAGCGGGGGGTGGTATTTT.

This chain joins TRBV12-3 or TRBV12-4 and TRBJ2-1; TRBD1 matches at 7 bases. The V segment lost 0 bases and the J segment 12 bases; nucleotides outside the gene matches: 5. The CDR3 has 13 amino acids. DNA for the CDR3: TGTGCCAGCAGTTTAGCCAGACAGGGAATGCAGTTCTTC. This gives the protein CASSLARQGMQFF.

This clonotype has a count of ten or more. The gene calls are TRBV5-1 and TRBJ2-7; the D gene is possibly TRBD2 (5 bases). This CDR3 is 12 amino acids long. Germline CDR1 SGHRS, CDR2 YFSETQ. The V gene lost 4 bases and the J gene lost 3 bases, with 8 bases spanning the gap. For the CDR3, the DNA is TGCGCCAGCAGCCCCCGGGGCTACGAGCAGTACTTC. This translates into CASSPRGYEQYF.

V usage is TRBV6-5 and J usage is TRBJ1-1; 8 bases align to TRBD1. The junction had 10 bases not matched to a gene; V was cut back by 2 bases and J by 2 bases. Germline lookup yields CDR1 MNHEY and CDR2 SVGAGI. The CDR3 has 17 amino acids. The CDR3, as DNA: TGTGCCAGCAGTTACCCCCCCGGGCAGGGGGCAAACACTGAAGCTTTCTTT. Its translation is CASSYPPGQGANTEAFF.